This entry lists 14 T cell receptor beta chains sequenced from one sample in a study of T cells after yellow fever vaccination. TCRdb fed the 5' RACE reads into MiXCR, producing one record per CDR3 protein. This table has about 360,000 distinct CDR3 sequences, over 5% appearing once. The sample in question was PBMCs, obtained 5 days after the yellow fever booster vaccination. All receptors come from a man aged 25-40 years who received the YFV17D yellow fever vaccine.

The chain couples TRBV3-1 to TRBJ1-6; TRBD1 might be the D (5 bases). Germline CDR1 LGHDT, CDR2 YNNKEL (reference sequence). This CDR3 comprises 14 residues. V lost 10 bases and J 9 bases, leaving 19 bases between the germline ends. This CDR3 is CATMARDGGSPLHF. In DNA form, the CDR3 reads TGTGCCACGATGGCGAGGGACGGAGGTTCACCCCTCCACTTT. Full variable domain (rest looked up from reference TRBV3-1 and TRBJ1-6): DTAVSQTPKYLVTQMGNDKSIKCEQNLGHDTMYWYKQDSKKFLKIMFSYNNKELIINETVPNRFSPKSPDKAHLNLHINSLELGDSAVYFCATMARDGGSPLHFGNGTRLTVT.

The chain's CDR3 is CASSPTSGRYKNIQYF. The CDR3 DNA is TGTGCCAGCAGCCCGACTAGCGGGAGGTACAAAAACATTCAGTACTTC. V and J are TRBV5-8 and TRBJ2-4, with 13 bases matching TRBD2. Trimming removed 4 bases from V and 3 bases from J; junction bases left unmatched: 4. The CDR3 consists of 16 residues. Per germline, CDR1 SGHTS and CDR2 YDEGEE.

This clonotype was seen repeatedly, ten times or more. One junction end disagrees with the germline gene, perhaps due to a read error. This chain links TRBV5-1 with TRBJ2-2; D is unresolved. Germline loops: CDR1 SGHRS, CDR2 YFSETQ. The CDR3 loop spans 11 amino acids. Here the CDR3 DNA reads TGTGCCAGCAGTTTCACCGGGGAGCTGTTTTTT. Encoded protein: CASSFTGELFF.

This clonotype occurred many times. The chain employs TRBV6-1 and TRBJ2-5; 7 bases are shared with TRBD1. The CDR3 has 13 amino acids. With 6 bases clipped from V and 2 bases from J, the junction kept 3 bases outside the gene matches. Germline CDR1 is MNHNS and CDR2 is SASEGT. CDR3 residues: CASRQGSQETQYF. Here the CDR3 DNA reads TGTGCCAGCAGACAGGGGAGTCAAGAGACCCAGTACTTC.

The CDR3 protein is CAWSTGLAGNSYEQYF. The DNA of the CDR3 is TGTGCCTGGAGTACGGGACTAGCGGGTAACTCCTACGAGCAGTACTTC. The chain combines TRBV30 with TRBJ2-7; 12 nucleotides align to TRBD2. Per the germline V gene, CDR1 is GTSNPN and CDR2 is SVGIG (reference sequence). The CDR3 runs 16 residues. V trimming: 2 bases; J trimming: 0 bases; junction bases outside the gene matches: 5. The whole variable domain, remainder taken from reference TRBV30 and TRBJ2-7, is SQTIHQWPATLVQPVGSPLSLECTVEGTSNPNLYWYRQAAGRGLQLLFYSVGIGQISSEVPQNLSASRPQDRQFILSSKKLLLSDSGFYLCAWSTGLAGNSYEQYFGPGTRLTVT.

This clonotype was seen more than once but under ten times. This sequence joins TRBV11-2 and TRBJ1-5; no firm D call. This CDR3 comprises 14 residues. From germline, CDR1 is SGHAT and CDR2 FQNNGV. Between the trimmed V and J ends, which lost 5 bases and 2 bases, there was a span of 10 bases. This chain's CDR3 is CASSATAGNQPQHF. The CDR3 region has the DNA TGTGCCAGCAGCGCAACAGCGGGCAATCAGCCCCAGCATTTT.

This clonotype was detected a few times. The V and J genes are TRBV5-1 and TRBJ2-2, with D possibly called TRBD1 or TRBD2 (6 bases each). CDR1 is SGHRS, CDR2 YFSETQ, per germline. V was trimmed by 0 bases and J by 3 bases, leaving 21 bases between them. The CDR3 consists of 19 residues. The CDR3 reads CASSLEGQRRGTDTGELFF. CDR3 nucleotide sequence: TGCGCCAGCAGCTTGGAGGGACAAAGGCGGGGAACGGACACCGGGGAGCTGTTTTTT. Supplemented by reference TRBV5-1 and TRBJ2-2, the full variable domain reads KAGVTQTPRYLIKTRGQQVTLSCSPISGHRSVSWYQQTPGQGLQFLFEYFSETQRNKGNFPGRFSGRQFSNSRSEMNVSTLELGDSALYLCASSLEGQRRGTDTGELFFGEGSRLTVL.

At least ten counts were recorded for this clonotype. The chain employs TRBV12-3 or TRBV12-4 and TRBJ1-5, with D possibly TRBD1 on 5 matching bases. This CDR3 is built from 13 residues. The V end lost 2 bases, the J end lost 5 bases, and 7 bases lay between the germline ends. This CDR3 is CASSLQGYQPQHF. DNA of the CDR3: TGTGCCAGCAGTTTACAGGGATATCAGCCCCAGCATTTT.

The rearrangement joins TRBV4-3 to TRBJ2-3, with D perhaps TRBD2 (6 bases). The germline CDR1 and CDR2 sequences are LGHNA and YSLEER. V lost 2 bases and J 3 bases, leaving 9 bases between the germline ends. The CDR3 spans 14 residues. The CDR3 sequence is CASSQSGLTDTQYF. In nucleotides, the CDR3 is TGCGCCAGCAGCCAAAGCGGGCTGACAGATACGCAGTATTTT.

There are many counts of this clonotype. The chain employs TRBV7-2 and TRBJ2-5, with 7 bases aligning to TRBD1. The CDR3 contains 14 residues. The germline CDR1 and CDR2 sequences are SGHTA and FQGNSA. V shed 5 bases and J 5 bases; nucleotides not matched to a gene: 8. CDR3 protein: CASSKQGSGETQYF. The CDR3 region has the DNA TGTGCCAGCAGCAAACAGGGGTCAGGGGAGACCCAGTACTTC.

The chain uses TRBV4-3 and TRBJ2-7, with a weak D call TRBD2 (5 bases). Trimming shortened V by 0 bases and J by 0 bases, and 6 bases separated the two germline ends. The CDR3 extends over 14 amino acids. The V gene's germline CDR1 is LGHNA and CDR2 YSLEER. The CDR3: CASSQDGNSYEQYF. The CDR3 DNA reads TGCGCCAGCAGCCAAGACGGGAACTCCTACGAGCAGTACTTC.

This clonotype was recorded at least ten times. The rearrangement uses TRBV7-2 and TRBJ2-2; D ambiguous. The CDR3 is made up of 14 amino acids. From germline, CDR1 is SGHTA and CDR2 FQGNSA. V lost 5 bases and J 3 bases, leaving 10 bases between the germline ends. The CDR3 protein is CASSLSFYTGELFF. As DNA, the CDR3 is TGTGCCAGCAGCCTCAGTTTCTACACCGGGGAGCTGTTTTTT.

This clonotype has a handful of counts. The chain recombines TRBV20-1 with TRBJ2-2, with D uncertain. Germline V gene data show CDR1 as DFQATT and CDR2 as SNEGSKA (reference sequence). V was pared by 4 bases and J by 11 bases, with 8 bases between. The CDR3 sequence is 10 residues long. The CDR3: CSAKDEELFF. The CDR3 nucleotides read TGCAGTGCTAAGGACGAAGAGCTGTTTTTT.

This clonotype was detected many times. The V gene is TRBV20-1, the J gene TRBJ2-7; 8 bases agree with TRBD2. CDR1 is DFQATT and CDR2 is SNEGSKA in the germline V gene (reference sequence). The CDR3 spans 14 residues. J was trimmed by 5 bases and V by 1 base; bases with no gene match: 7. The CDR3, as DNA: TGCAGTGCTAGAGGGAGCGGGAGTAATGACGAGCAGTACTTC. Translated: CSARGSGSNDEQYF.